This T cell receptor (beta chain) comes out of a study of T cell repertoires in cytomegalovirus infection. Study information: Carrying CMV and the relevant HLA type showed in public TCR beta signatures.

The CDR3 extends over 16 amino acids. Trimming shortened V by 6 bases and J by 3 bases, and 21 bases separated the two germline ends. Study outcomes and limitations: The ex vivo response showed dominance by HLA-C-restricted CMV-specific TCR beta clonotypes.

This clonotype has at least ten counts. Antigen unknown. MiXCR, run by TCRdb on the reads, gives a single entry per CDR3 protein. The table records around 140,000 distinct CDR3 sequences, 5.5% to 7% of them present only once. The material sequenced was PBMCs. The receptor was isolated from a human donor in good health (CMV status not recorded). Some clones in this sample may be carry-over from other donors' samples. The chain has TRBV12-3 or TRBV12-4 and TRBJ2-7, with D possibly being TRBD2 (5 bases). The CDR3 DNA reads TGTGCCAGCAGCCCCGACCCGAGGACTGGATACTACGAGCAGTACTTC. Protein product: CASSPDPRTGYYEQYF.